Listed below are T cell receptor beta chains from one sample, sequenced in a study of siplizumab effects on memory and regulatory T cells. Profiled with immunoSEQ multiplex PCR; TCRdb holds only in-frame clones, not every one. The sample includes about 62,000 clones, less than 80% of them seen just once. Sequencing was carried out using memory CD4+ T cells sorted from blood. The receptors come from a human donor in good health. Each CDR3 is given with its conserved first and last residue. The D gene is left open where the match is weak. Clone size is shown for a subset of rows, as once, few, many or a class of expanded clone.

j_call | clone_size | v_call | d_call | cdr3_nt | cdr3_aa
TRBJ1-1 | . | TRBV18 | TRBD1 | TGTGCCAGCTCACCGCTACAGGGGGCGGGCACTGAAGCTTTCTTT | CASSPLQGAGTEAFF
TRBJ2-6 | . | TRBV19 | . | TGTGCCAGTAGAACTGGTGGGGCCAACGTCCTGACTTTC | CASRTGGANVLTF
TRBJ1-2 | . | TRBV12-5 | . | TGTGCTAGTGGTCTGAACTACATCGGGACACATGATGGCTACACCTTC | CASGLNYIGTHDGYTF
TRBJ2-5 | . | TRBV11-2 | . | TGTGCCAGCAGCTTCGGGGAAGAGACCCAGTACTTC | CASSFGEETQYF
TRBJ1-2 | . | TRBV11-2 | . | TGTGCCAGCAGCTCCTTGAAGTCGGTGCTTGGGTCCGGCTACACCTTC | CASSSLKSVLGSGYTF
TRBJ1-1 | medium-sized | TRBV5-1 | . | TGCGCCAGCAGCTTTTCCAGCATGAACACTGAAGCTTTCTTT | CASSFSSMNTEAFF
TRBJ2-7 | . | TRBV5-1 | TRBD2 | TGCGCCAGCAGCGAGGGTAGCGGGCTCTACGAGCAGTACTTC | CASSEGSGLYEQYF
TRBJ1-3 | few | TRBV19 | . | TGTGCCAGTAGTATAACAAGAAACACCATATATTTT | CASSITRNTIYF
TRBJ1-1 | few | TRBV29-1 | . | TGCAGCGTTACATCGACCACTGAAGCTTTCTTT | CSVTSTTEAFF
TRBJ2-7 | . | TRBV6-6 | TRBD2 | TGTGCCAGCAGATGGGGACTAGCCTCCTACGAGCAGTACTTC | CASRWGLASYEQYF
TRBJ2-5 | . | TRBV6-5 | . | TGTGCCAGCAGACACCGGGACCCAAGAGGGGAGACCCAGTACTTC | CASRHRDPRGETQYF
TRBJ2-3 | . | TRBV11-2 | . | TGTGCCAGCAGCTTAGGTGGGGGATTGGTTACACAGTATTTT | CASSLGGGLVTQYF
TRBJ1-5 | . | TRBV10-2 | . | TGCGCCAGCAGTGAAAATACCGGGCCCCAGCATTTT | CASSENTGPQHF
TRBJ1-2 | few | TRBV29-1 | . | TGCAGCGTTGCCCTAAAGTTGGCTCCTTATGGCTACACCTTC | CSVALKLAPYGYTF
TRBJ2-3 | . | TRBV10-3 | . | TGTGCCATCAAGGGGACGACAGATACGCAGTATTTT | CAIKGTTDTQYF
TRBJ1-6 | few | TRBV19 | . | TGTGCCAGTAGTACACACCACAATTCACCCCTCCACTTT | CASSTHHNSPLHF
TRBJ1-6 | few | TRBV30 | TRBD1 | TGTGCCTCTGACAGGGGCCCTTGGGCTAATTCACCCCTCCACTTT | CASDRGPWANSPLHF
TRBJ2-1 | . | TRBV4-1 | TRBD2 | TGCGCCAGCAGCCAAATAGCTAGCGGTAATGAGCAGTTCTTC | CASSQIASGNEQFF
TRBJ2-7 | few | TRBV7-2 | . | TGTGCCAGCACCCCGGGATTAAGCTCCTACGAGCAGTACTTC | CASTPGLSSYEQYF
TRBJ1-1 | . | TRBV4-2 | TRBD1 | TGTGCCAGCAGCCAAGAGGTCAGGGGGTACACTGAAGCTTTCTTT | CASSQEVRGYTEAFF
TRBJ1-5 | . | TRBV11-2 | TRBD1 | TGTGCCAGCAGCTTTACAGGGGACGGTCAGCCCCAGCATTTT | CASSFTGDGQPQHF
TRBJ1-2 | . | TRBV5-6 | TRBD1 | TGTGCCAGCAGCTCGTACCTACAGGGGCGAAGCTATGGCTACACCTTC | CASSSYLQGRSYGYTF
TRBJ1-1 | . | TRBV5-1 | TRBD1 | TGCGCCAGCAGCGAAGCACAGGGGACTGAAGCTTTCTTT | CASSEAQGTEAFF
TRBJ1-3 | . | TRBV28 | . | TGTGCCAGCAGTTTCGGCAGGGCCTTCTCTGGAAACACCATATATTTT | CASSFGRAFSGNTIYF
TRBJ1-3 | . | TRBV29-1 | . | TGCAGCGTTAATAAAAGGGAGACTGGAAACACCATATATTTT | CSVNKRETGNTIYF
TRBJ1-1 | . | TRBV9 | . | TGTGCCAGCAGCGCGACACCGAACACTGAAGCTTTCTTT | CASSATPNTEAFF
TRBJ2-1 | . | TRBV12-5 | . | TGTGCTAGTGGTTTGGACCGACGGGGTGAGCAGTTCTTC | CASGLDRRGEQFF